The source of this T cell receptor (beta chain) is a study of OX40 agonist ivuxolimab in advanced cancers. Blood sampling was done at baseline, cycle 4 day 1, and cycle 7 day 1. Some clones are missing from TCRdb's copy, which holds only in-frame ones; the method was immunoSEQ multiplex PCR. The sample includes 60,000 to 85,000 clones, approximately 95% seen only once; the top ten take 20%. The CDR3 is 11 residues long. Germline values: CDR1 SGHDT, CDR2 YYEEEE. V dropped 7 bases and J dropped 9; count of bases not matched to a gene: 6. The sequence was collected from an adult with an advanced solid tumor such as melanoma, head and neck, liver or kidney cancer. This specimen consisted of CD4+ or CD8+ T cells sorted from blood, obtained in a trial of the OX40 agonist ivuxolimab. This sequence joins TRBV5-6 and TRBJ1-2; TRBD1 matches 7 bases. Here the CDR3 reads CASGLDRSYTF. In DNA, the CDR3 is TGTGCCAGCGGGCTGGACAGGAGCTACACCTTC.